This TCR beta chain came from a study of T cells of healthy individuals. The CDR3 consists of 17 residues. Per germline, CDR1 SGHVS and CDR2 FQNEAQ. V was cut by 5 bases and J by 3 bases, with 20 bases left in between. Many counts were recorded for this clonotype. TCRdb reprocessed the 5' RACE reads with MiXCR, giving one entry per CDR3 protein. The sample lists around 98,000 distinct CDR3 sequences, approximately 16% seen once, with about 6.2% in the top ten. The receptor's source is a human donor in good health. The chain combines TRBV7-8 with TRBJ2-1, with D possibly TRBD2 on 7 matching bases. In nucleotides, the CDR3 is TGTGCCAGCAGCCCTCGTCTAGGGGGGGGTAACTACAATGAGCAGTTCTTC. It yields the protein CASSPRLGGGNYNEQFF. The full variable domain, with the rest looked up from reference TRBV7-8 and TRBJ2-1, is GAGVSQSPRYKVAKRGQDVALRCDPISGHVSLFWYQQALGQGPEFLTYFQNEAQLDKSGLPSDRFFAERPEGSVSTLKIQRTQQEDSAVYLCASSPRLGGGNYNEQFFGPGTRLTVL.